The 3 T cell receptor beta chains below come from one sample, sequenced in a study of cytomegalovirus exposure and HLA in healthy donors. The PCR was carried out with 60 Vbeta primers and 13 Jbeta primers. Clones were read by immunoSEQ multiplex PCR, and TCRdb kept only the in-frame ones, dropping some. The sample lists 70,000 to 85,000 clones, approximately 60% occurring once. The sequenced sample consisted of PBMCs. The receptors originated from a male donor in good health and CMV-seropositive.

The chain recombines TRBV5-1 with TRBJ2-3, with 9 bases identical to TRBD2. Germline-derived CDR1 and CDR2 are SGHRS and YFSETQ. Unmatched junction bases numbered 5, after V lost 0 bases and J lost 6 bases. This CDR3 region has 15 residues. This chain's CDR3 is CASSLEVAGADTQYF. CDR3 nucleotide sequence: TGCGCCAGCAGCTTGGAGGTAGCGGGAGCCGATACGCAGTATTTT.

The chain links TRBV6-5 to TRBJ1-1; D gene uncertain. Trimming shortened V by 2 bases and J by 3 bases, and 7 bases separated the two germline ends. Germline CDR1 MNHEY, CDR2 SVGAGI. The CDR3 length is 13 residues. Here the CDR3 reads CASSYGRHTEAFF. As DNA, the CDR3 is TGTGCCAGCAGTTACGGCAGGCACACTGAAGCTTTCTTT.

The V call is TRBV5-6, the J call TRBJ2-7; 8 bases agree with TRBD1. In germline, CDR1 is SGHDT, CDR2 YYEEEE. The V segment lost 3 bases and the J segment 1 base; nucleotides outside the gene matches: 6. The CDR3 runs to 15 residues. The CDR3: CASSSIGQGSYEQYF. The DNA of the CDR3 is TGTGCCAGCAGCTCCATAGGACAGGGATCCTACGAGCAGTACTTC. The full variable domain, rest sourced from reference TRBV5-6 and TRBJ2-7, is DAGVTQSPTHLIKTRGQQVTLRCSPKSGHDTVSWYQQALGQGPQFIFQYYEEEERQRGNFPDRFSGHQFPNYSSELNVNALLLGDSALYLCASSSIGQGSYEQYFGPGTRLTVT.